The 24 T cell receptor beta chains below were found in one sample sequenced in a study of PD-1 blockade in classical Hodgkin lymphoma. As to time point: cycle 4 day 1 (C4D1), after five to seven weeks of nivolumab. No patient escaped relapse after autologous stem cell transplantation, and brentuximab vedotin exposure varied. Sequenced by immunoSEQ multiplex PCR; TCRdb stores in-frame clones only, minus some. Here the sample spans 15,000 to 20,000 clones, around three quarters being singletons. The source material was peripheral blood mononuclear cells (PBMCs), sampled before the fourth cycle of nivolumab. All receptors come from a human donor with classical Hodgkin lymphoma.

This chain uses TRBV4-3 with TRBJ2-3, with D perhaps given as TRBD1 or TRBD2 (5 bases each). Germline CDR1 is LGHNA and CDR2 is YSLEER. V was pared by 1 base and J by 2 bases, with 16 bases between. This CDR3 spans 17 amino acids. The CDR3 coding sequence is TGCGCCAGCAGCCAAGGGACGGGGTTTGGGACCACAGATACGCAGTATTTT. Its protein is CASSQGTGFGTTDTQYF.

The rearrangement links TRBV7-2 to TRBJ2-1; D is unclear. Germline V lookup: CDR1 SGHTA, CDR2 FQGNSA. With 1 base removed from V and 9 bases from J, the gap between germline ends came to 10 bases. The CDR3 consists of 13 residues. The CDR3 reads CASSLVSGGEQFF. The CDR3 DNA follows: TGTGCCAGCAGCTTAGTCTCGGGCGGTGAGCAGTTCTTC.

Remarks on this clone: Since the CDR3 does not end with the conserved phenylalanine or tryptophan, this likely comes from a read error. J is TRBJ2-7 and V is TRBV6-1; 7 bases match TRBD2. This CDR3 contains 16 residues. The V gene's germline CDR1 is MNHNS and CDR2 SASEGT. This chain's CDR3 is CASREGERGWFYEQYL. DNA for the CDR3: TGTGCCAGCAGAGAAGGGGAGCGGGGTTGGTTCTACGAGCAGTACCTC.

J is TRBJ1-5 and V is TRBV5-4, with 8 bases aligning to TRBD1. In germline, CDR1 is SGHNT, CDR2 YYREEE (reference sequence). The trim removed 3 bases at V and 4 bases at J, leaving 3 bases unmatched. There are 14 residues in the CDR3. CDR3 in DNA: TGTGCCAGCAGCTCGGACAGGGAGAATCAGCCCCAGCATTTT. Encoded protein: CASSSDRENQPQHF.

This clone was seen once. V usage is TRBV7-6 and J usage is TRBJ2-2; D unclear. Trimming took 2 bases from V and 7 from J, leaving 8 bases between them. The CDR3 has 13 amino acids. The germline V gene encodes CDR1 SGHVS and CDR2 FNYEAQ. The CDR3 region is CASSLKIVGELFF. CDR3 DNA sequence: TGTGCCAGCAGCTTAAAAATAGTCGGGGAGCTGTTTTTT.

The chain links TRBV19 to TRBJ2-5; perhaps TRBD1 as D (6 bases). V was shortened by 7 bases and J by 4 bases, with 13 bases between the two germline ends. CDR3 size: 13 residues. Per germline, CDR1 LNHDA and CDR2 SQIVND (reference sequence). CDR3 loop: CASTWGQGETQYF. The CDR3 coding sequence is TGTGCCAGTACCTGGGGGCAGGGAGAGACCCAGTACTTC.

This clone was observed a few times. The rearrangement links TRBV19 to TRBJ1-5; TRBD1 agrees at 9 bases. Losses at the gene ends were 7 bases for V and 5 bases for J; bases not matched to a gene: 9. This CDR3 spans 15 amino acids. The germline CDR1 and CDR2 sequences are LNHDA and SQIVND (reference sequence). In nucleotides, the CDR3 is TGTGCCAGTAATGAACCGGACAGGGGTGATCAGCCCCAGCATTTT. The encoded protein is CASNEPDRGDQPQHF.

The V and J genes are TRBV6-6 and TRBJ1-2; possibly TRBD1 for D (6 bases). From germline, CDR1 is MNHNY and CDR2 SVGAGI (reference sequence). The CDR3 covers 13 residues. The ends were cut back, 6 bases at V and 6 bases at J, with 14 bases in the middle. The CDR3 loop reads CASRGLTGDGYTF. In nucleotides, the CDR3 is TGTGCCAGCAGGGGATTGACAGGAGATGGCTACACCTTC.

The chain carries TRBV7-2 and TRBJ2-7; 11 bases map to TRBD2. This CDR3 has 15 amino acids. Germline CDR1 SGHTA, CDR2 FQGNSA. V trimming: 3 bases; J trimming: 3 bases; junction bases outside the gene matches: 4. CDR3 sequence reads: CASSFTSGSNYEQYF. Here the CDR3 DNA reads TGTGCCAGCAGCTTTACTAGCGGGAGTAACTACGAGCAGTACTTC. The full variable domain, completed using reference TRBV7-2 and TRBJ2-7, is GAGVSQSPSNKVTEKGKDVELRCDPISGHTALYWYRQSLGQGLEFLIYFQGNSAPDKSGLPSDRFSAERTGGSVSTLTIQRTQQEDSAVYLCASSFTSGSNYEQYFGPGTRLTVT.

V is TRBV28 and J is TRBJ1-5, with a possible D match to TRBD1 (5 bases). V dropped 7 bases and J dropped 6 bases, with 16 bases sitting between them. The CDR3 length is 14 residues. CDR1 is MDHEN, CDR2 SYDVKM, per germline. CDR3 loop: CASTTSGGSQPQHF. In nucleotides, the CDR3 is TGTGCCAGCACCACCTCTGGGGGGAGTCAGCCCCAGCATTTT.

This chain links TRBV28 with TRBJ2-2; maybe TRBD2 (7 bases). Trimming cost V 5 bases and J 4 bases, with 26 bases left between them. Per germline, CDR1 MDHEN and CDR2 SYDVKM. The CDR3 spans 19 residues. The DNA of the CDR3 is TGTGCCAGCAGTCCATTACCCTCCGGTGGGGGGGCGGGCACCGGGGAGCTGTTTTTT. The encoded protein is CASSPLPSGGGAGTGELFF.

This sequence joins TRBV15 and TRBJ2-2; 7 positions agree with TRBD2. After removal of 5 bases from V and 2 bases from J, the junction contained 5 bases not matched to a gene. CDR1 is LNHNV, CDR2 YYDKDF, per germline (reference sequence). The CDR3 covers 15 residues. CDR3 sequence reads: CATSRGGPNTGELFF. CDR3 in DNA: TGTGCCACCAGCCGGGGAGGGCCAAACACCGGGGAGCTGTTTTTT.

This chain connects TRBV28 to TRBJ2-1; D might be TRBD1 (5 bases). The CDR3 covers 15 residues. Trimming took off 3 bases at V and 0 bases at J, with 9 bases between the two ends. The germline CDR1 and CDR2 sequences are MDHEN and SYDVKM. CDR3 protein: CASSFKGYSYNEQFF. CDR3 bases: TGTGCCAGCAGTTTTAAGGGGTACTCCTACAATGAGCAGTTCTTC.

The chain couples TRBV6-5 to TRBJ2-7; D uncertain. This CDR3 contains 12 residues. Germline CDR1 is MNHEY and CDR2 is SVGAGI. Trimming took off 10 bases at V and 3 bases at J, with 13 bases between the two ends. The CDR3 loop is CATSDPSYEQYF. Here the CDR3 DNA reads TGTGCCACCAGCGACCCCAGCTACGAGCAGTACTTC.

The chain has TRBV6-5 and TRBJ1-2; no firm D call. This CDR3 is 13 amino acids long. Germline lookup yields CDR1 MNHEY and CDR2 SVGAGI. V lost 6 bases and J lost 2, with 10 bases in between. The CDR3 region is CASRPDGNYGYTF. The DNA of the CDR3 is TGTGCCAGCAGACCAGACGGGAACTATGGCTACACCTTC.

This clone was found a few times. The genes are TRBV7-2 and TRBJ1-5, with D perhaps TRBD1 (5 bases). Germline CDR1 SGHTA, CDR2 FQGNSA. Between the trimmed V and J ends, which lost 7 bases and 2 bases, there was a span of 12 bases. The CDR3 totals 14 residues. For the CDR3, the DNA is TGTGCCAGCACCAAACAAGGGGGCAATCAGCCCCAGCATTTT. This encodes CASTKQGGNQPQHF.

The genes are TRBV11-2 and TRBJ2-2; 11 bases agree with TRBD2. Losses at the gene ends were 3 bases for V and 7 bases for J; bases not matched to a gene: 10. The CDR3 has 17 amino acids. Germline CDR1 and CDR2: SGHAT and FQNNGV. The CDR3, as DNA: TGTGCCAGCAGCTTTCTCTTAGCGGGGGGGCCCGGCGGGGAGCTGTTTTTT. This codes for CASSFLLAGGPGGELFF.

This chain uses TRBV7-2 with TRBJ2-2; 7 bases are shared with TRBD1. The CDR3 has 16 amino acids. The V gene's germline CDR1 is SGHTA and CDR2 FQGNSA. V dropped 3 bases and J dropped 5; count of bases not matched to a gene: 9. CDR3 sequence reads: CASSFLPGQKTGELFF. CDR3 sequence (DNA): TGTGCCAGCAGCTTTTTGCCGGGACAGAAAACCGGGGAGCTGTTTTTT.

The chain combines TRBV5-1 with TRBJ1-2; TRBD1 might be the D (6 bases). The CDR3 loop spans 15 amino acids. Trimming stripped 4 bases from V and 3 bases from J, with 16 bases between. Germline values: CDR1 SGHRS, CDR2 YFSETQ. DNA of the CDR3: TGCGCCAGCAGCCAGAACGGGGGCAAGGACTATGGCTACACCTTC. This translates into CASSQNGGKDYGYTF.

The chain is built from TRBV28 and TRBJ1-2, with TRBD1 matching over 9 bases. V lost 7 bases and J lost 4; bases outside the gene matches: 13. The CDR3 runs to 16 residues. Germline assignment: CDR1 MDHEN and CDR2 SYDVKM. The CDR3 sequence is CASTTGGQGHLYGYTF. As DNA, the CDR3 is TGTGCCAGCACCACAGGGGGACAGGGTCACCTCTATGGCTACACCTTC.

This chain joins TRBV30 and TRBJ2-6; unclear D gene. Germline CDR1 is GTSNPN and CDR2 is SVGIG (reference sequence). V lost 6 bases to trimming and J lost 4 bases, with 10 bases between them. The CDR3 loop spans 13 amino acids. The CDR3 DNA sequence: TGTGCCTGCCGCAAACCCGGGGCCAACGTCCTGACTTTC. Translation gives CACRKPGANVLTF.

The chain links TRBV27 to TRBJ1-6; D not certain. This CDR3 region has 15 residues. V was shortened by 5 bases and J by 0 bases, with 8 bases between the two germline ends. Germline V gene sequence: CDR1 MNHEY, CDR2 SMNVEV (reference sequence). The CDR3 loop is CASSPPRSYNSPLHF. In nucleotides, the CDR3 is TGTGCCAGCAGTCCGCCCCGCTCCTATAATTCACCCCTCCACTTT.

Judged by abundance, this clone is large. The V gene is TRBV19, the J gene TRBJ1-4; D unclear. Trimming shortened V by 10 bases and J by 3 bases, and 9 bases separated the two germline ends. Germline V lookup: CDR1 LNHDA, CDR2 SQIVND (reference sequence). The CDR3 covers 12 residues. CDR3 sequence reads: CATRVANEKLFF. The CDR3 coding sequence is TGTGCCACACGGGTGGCTAATGAAAAACTGTTTTTT.

The CDR3 nucleotides read TGTGCCAGTAGTATACTTACGAGAGAATCACCCCTCCACTTT. Its protein product is CASSILTRESPLHF. The rearrangement joins TRBV19 to TRBJ1-6, with D hard to call. V dropped 2 bases and J dropped 10 bases, with 12 bases sitting between them. From germline, CDR1 is LNHDA and CDR2 SQIVND (reference sequence). CDR3 length equals 14 residues.